One and the same sample provided the 26 T cell receptor beta chains below, sequenced in a study of CD8+ T cells in alopecia areata. Once RNA had been extracted, it was reverse transcribed into cDNA to act as the sequencing template. Here immunoSEQ multiplex PCR was the method, and the copy in TCRdb shows in-frame clones only, minus some. The sample has 100,000 to 150,000 clones, less than 50% seen once. Sample: NKG2D-low CD8+ T cells sorted from blood. These receptors all stem from a human donor with alopecia areata.

The chain couples TRBV19 to TRBJ2-7, with TRBD1 identical over 8 bases. J lost 5 bases, V lost 5 bases, and 14 bases had no gene match. The CDR3 length is 16 residues. The germline gives CDR1 LNHDA, CDR2 SQIVND (reference sequence). CDR3 nucleotides: TGTGCCAGTAGTCTCAGCCTTGACAGGGGAGGAAACGAGCAGTACTTC. Its protein product is CASSLSLDRGGNEQYF.

This sequence joins TRBV29-1 and TRBJ2-2; unclear D gene. Germline CDR1 reads SQVTM; CDR2 reads ANQGSEA. Trimming took 3 bases from V and 6 from J, leaving 8 bases between them. This CDR3 has 12 residues. The CDR3 nucleotides read TGCAGCGTTGAGATGGACGCCGGGGAGCTGTTTTTT. Translated: CSVEMDAGELFF.

This clone was counted a single time. This sequence joins TRBV27 and TRBJ2-3; 8 positions match TRBD2. From germline, CDR1 is MNHEY and CDR2 SMNVEV (reference sequence). CDR3 length equals 17 residues. Trimming took 6 bases from V and 2 from J; bases not matched to a gene: 13. The CDR3 loop is CASRDNSGGANTDTQYF. In nucleotides, the CDR3 is TGTGCCAGCAGGGACAACAGCGGGGGCGCCAACACAGATACGCAGTATTTT.

The CDR3 DNA follows: TGTGCCAGCAGTTTGGGATCCTACGAGCAGTACTTC. As protein: CASSLGSYEQYF. The chain links TRBV28 to TRBJ2-7; D is ambiguous. V lost 3 bases to trimming and J lost 1 base, with 4 bases between them. The CDR3 contains 12 residues. Germline values: CDR1 MDHEN, CDR2 SYDVKM.

In the case of this clone: Different DNA sequences within this sample yield the same CDR3. V is TRBV7-9 and J is TRBJ2-7; no firm D call. Trimming took off 6 bases at V and 3 bases at J, with 6 bases between the two ends. There are 11 residues in the CDR3. Germline V lookup: CDR1 SEHNR, CDR2 FQNEAQ (reference sequence). The CDR3 protein is CASSPSYEQYF. DNA of the CDR3: TGTGCCAGCAGTCCTAGCTACGAGCAGTACTTC.

This chain connects TRBV18 to TRBJ2-1, with D unresolved. CDR1 and CDR2 from the germline V gene are KGHSH and LQKENI. The CDR3 length is 9 residues. V was shortened by 3 bases and J by 13 bases, with 4 bases between the two germline ends. The CDR3 is CASSPHQFF. CDR3 DNA sequence: TGTGCCAGCTCACCCCATCAGTTCTTC. The full variable domain, in which reference TRBV18 and TRBJ2-1 provide the parts outside the CDR3, is NAGVMQNPRHLVRRRGQEARLRCSPMKGHSHVYWYRQLPEEGLKFMVYLQKENIIDESGMPKERFSAEFPKEGPSILRIQQVVRGDSAAYFCASSPHQFFGPGTRLTVL.

The CDR3, as DNA: TGCGCCAGCAGCCAAGGGAGCGGGGATAGCACAGATACGCAGTATTTT. Protein sequence: CASSQGSGDSTDTQYF. The V and J genes are TRBV4-1 and TRBJ2-3, with 7 bases fitting TRBD2. The CDR3 is made up of 16 amino acids. V lost 1 base to trimming and J lost 0 bases; unmatched junction nucleotides: 4. The germline V gene encodes CDR1 MGHRA and CDR2 YSYEKL.

V and J are TRBV29-1 and TRBJ2-5, with no clear D. The CDR3 has 12 amino acids. The V end was cut by 3 bases, the J end by 2 bases, with 7 bases between. Germline V CDR1 and CDR2: SQVTM, ANQGSEA. The CDR3 sequence is CSVDAEQETQYF. The CDR3 coding sequence is TGCAGCGTTGACGCGGAACAAGAGACCCAGTACTTC.

J is TRBJ2-3 and V is TRBV6-5; 13 nucleotides agree with TRBD2. The J segment lost 6 bases and the V segment lost 7 bases, leaving 4 bases of the junction unmatched. Germline assignment: CDR1 MNHEY and CDR2 SVGAGI. This CDR3 is built from 14 residues. CDR3 sequence: CASTLAGGSDTQYF. CDR3 in DNA: TGTGCCAGCACACTAGCGGGGGGGAGTGATACGCAGTATTTT.

Here the CDR3 DNA reads TGTGCTAGTGGTTTGGCCGGGAAGGATCAGCCCCAGCATTTT. Translation: CASGLAGKDQPQHF. This rearrangement joins TRBV12-5 to TRBJ1-5, with no clear D. V lost 1 base, J lost 5 bases, and 9 bases lay in between. This CDR3 comprises 14 residues. Looked up from germline, CDR1 is LGHNT and CDR2 is FRNRAP.

Many counts were recorded for this clone. The genes are TRBV5-4 and TRBJ2-7; 9 bases map to TRBD1. CDR3 length equals 15 residues. Trimming removed 3 bases from V and 6 bases from J; junction bases left unmatched: 10. Germline CDR1 reads SGHNT; CDR2 reads YYREEE (reference sequence). The CDR3 is CASSSFLQGAGEQYF. CDR3 DNA: TGTGCCAGCAGCTCCTTCTTACAGGGGGCAGGCGAGCAGTACTTC.

This clone was found a few times. The chain uses TRBV28 and TRBJ2-1; D is unresolved. The CDR3 is 14 amino acids. The V end lost 6 bases, the J end lost 2 bases, and 11 bases lay between the germline ends. Per the germline V gene, CDR1 is MDHEN and CDR2 is SYDVKM. DNA for the CDR3: TGTGCCAGCAGACCCATCTCGGCCTACAATGAGCAGTTCTTC. Residues: CASRPISAYNEQFF.

The CDR3 DNA reads TGCAGCGCTGAGCTGGCAGGGTATAGCTCCTACAATGAGCAGTTCTTC. Translated: CSAELAGYSSYNEQFF. The genes are TRBV29-1 and TRBJ2-1, with a weak D call TRBD1 (5 bases). The germline gives CDR1 SQVTM, CDR2 ANQGSEA. Trimming cost V 7 bases and J 0 bases, with 19 bases left between them. This CDR3 region has 16 residues.

The V gene is TRBV11-2, the J gene TRBJ2-3, with TRBD2 identical over 9 bases. The CDR3 runs 16 residues. Trimming cost V 6 bases and J 5 bases; bases outside gene matches: 12. From germline, CDR1 is SGHAT and CDR2 FQNNGV. CDR3 sequence reads: CASRWVAGGPGDTQYF. As DNA, the CDR3 is TGTGCCAGCAGATGGGTGGCGGGAGGGCCTGGAGATACGCAGTATTTT. The full variable domain, with the rest looked up from reference TRBV11-2 and TRBJ2-3, is EAGVAQSPRYKIIEKRQSVAFWCNPISGHATLYWYQQILGQGPKLLIQFQNNGVVDDSQLPKDRFSAERLKGVDSTLKIQPAKLEDSAVYLCASRWVAGGPGDTQYFGPGTRLTVL.

The chain joins TRBV29-1 to TRBJ2-7; the match to TRBD2 covers 9 bases. The germline V gene has CDR1 SQVTM and CDR2 ANQGSEA. V lost 5 bases and J lost 11; bases outside the gene matches: 13. There are 13 residues in the CDR3. The CDR3 here is CSVPGGGGPGEYF. CDR3 DNA sequence: TGCAGCGTTCCCGGCGGGGGGGGACCCGGAGAGTACTTC.

The V and J genes are TRBV6-6 and TRBJ2-1; TRBD2 aligns across 12 bases. CDR3 length: 14 residues. With V trimmed by 4 bases and J by 7 bases, 2 bases remained unmatched. The germline CDR1 and CDR2 sequences are MNHNY and SVGAGI (reference sequence). Written as DNA, the CDR3 is TGTGCCAGCAGTTCTCTAGCGGGGGGGAATGAGCAGTTCTTC. Translating it yields CASSSLAGGNEQFF.

Concerning this clone: Other DNA sequences in this sample translate to the same CDR3. The rearrangement uses TRBV6-5 and TRBJ2-2, with a possible D match to TRBD2 (5 bases). V was pared by 7 bases and J by 6 bases, with 6 bases between. Looked up from germline, CDR1 is MNHEY and CDR2 is SVGAGI. This CDR3 has 11 residues. The CDR3, as DNA: TGTGCCAGCACGGGGTCCGGGGAGCTGTTTTTT. Translating gives CASTGSGELFF.

The sample holds a few counts of this clone. The genes are TRBV29-1 and TRBJ2-5; possibly TRBD2 for D (5 bases). Germline CDR1 reads SQVTM; CDR2 reads ANQGSEA. V lost 5 bases and J lost 4, with 11 bases in between. CDR3 length: 12 residues. CDR3 nucleotide sequence: TGCAGCGTTACACTAGTAGGAGAGACCCAGTACTTC. This encodes CSVTLVGETQYF.

This clone has just a few counts. The V call is TRBV29-1, the J call TRBJ2-1, with 13 bases lining up with TRBD2. Germline values: CDR1 SQVTM, CDR2 ANQGSEA. The CDR3 spans 15 residues. V lost 5 bases and J lost 3; bases outside the gene matches: 4. The CDR3 sequence: CSVHGTSGNYNEQFF. The CDR3 DNA reads TGCAGCGTTCATGGGACTAGCGGGAACTACAATGAGCAGTTCTTC.

The chain carries TRBV29-1 and TRBJ2-7; TRBD1 aligns across 11 bases. This CDR3 contains 13 residues. From germline, CDR1 is SQVTM and CDR2 ANQGSEA. The V segment lost 7 bases and the J segment 3 bases; nucleotides outside the gene matches: 5. The CDR3 nucleotides read TGCAGCGCTCGGACAGGGGGCTTCTACGAGCAGTACTTC. Its translation is CSARTGGFYEQYF.

The chain uses TRBV27 and TRBJ2-7, with a possible D match to TRBD2 (6 bases). This CDR3 comprises 16 residues. Per germline, CDR1 MNHEY and CDR2 SMNVEV (reference sequence). Trimming removed 7 bases from V and 0 bases from J, with 19 bases in between. The CDR3 is CASTGTYLGSSYEQYF. The CDR3 DNA sequence: TGTGCCAGCACCGGGACTTACCTCGGGAGCTCCTACGAGCAGTACTTC.

The chain carries TRBV11-2 and TRBJ2-4, with D unclear. There are 13 residues in the CDR3. Germline V gives CDR1 SGHAT, CDR2 FQNNGV. The ends were cut back, 5 bases at V and 9 bases at J, with 14 bases in the middle. The CDR3 protein is CASSPPGRVIQYF. The CDR3 coding sequence is TGTGCCAGCAGCCCCCCCGGCCGGGTCATTCAGTACTTC.

This clone was found a few times. This sequence joins TRBV29-1 and TRBJ2-4, with D perhaps matching TRBD1 (5 bases). Trimming left V 0 bases short and J 1 base short, with 10 bases between. Germline CDR1 SQVTM, CDR2 ANQGSEA. The length of the CDR3 is 15 residues. The CDR3 protein is CSVEEAGYAKNIQYF. The DNA of the CDR3 is TGCAGCGTTGAAGAGGCAGGGTACGCCAAAAACATTCAGTACTTC.

This chain connects TRBV4-1 to TRBJ2-1, with 7 bases aligning to TRBD1. Trimming removed 1 base from V and 4 bases from J; junction bases left unmatched: 7. Germline V gene lookup returns CDR1 MGHRA and CDR2 YSYEKL. The CDR3 has 16 residues. The CDR3 nucleotides read TGCGCCAGCAGCCAAGTACCGAGACAGGGATACAATGAGCAGTTCTTC. Residues: CASSQVPRQGYNEQFF.

This clone was detected a few times. The CDR3 loop is CASSRSDRTGTDTQYF. DNA for the CDR3: TGTGCCAGCTCACGCTCGGACAGGACTGGGACAGATACGCAGTATTTT. The genes are TRBV18 and TRBJ2-3, with 7 bases aligning to TRBD1. J lost 3 bases, V lost 4 bases, and 10 bases had no gene match. CDR3 length equals 16 residues. Germline V CDR1 and CDR2: KGHSH, LQKENI.

The V call is TRBV28, the J call TRBJ2-2, with 8 nucleotides matching TRBD1. Germline CDR1 and CDR2: MDHEN and SYDVKM. The CDR3 loop spans 14 amino acids. Trimming cost V 7 bases and J 7 bases; bases outside gene matches: 8. In DNA, the CDR3 is TGTGCCAGCACCGAGACAGGGGCTAGCGGGGAGCTGTTTTTT. It codes for CASTETGASGELFF. Full variable domain (outside the CDR3, taken from reference TRBV28 and TRBJ2-2): DVKVTQSSRYLVKRTGEKVFLECVQDMDHENMFWYRQDPGLGLRLIYFSYDVKMKEKGDIPEGYSVSREKKERFSLILESASTNQTSMYLCASTETGASGELFFGEGSRLTVL.